The next 28 T cell receptor beta chains were all read from a single sample in a study of PD-L1 blockade in urothelial cancer. Specified time point: pretreatment peripheral blood. TCRdb's copy holds only in-frame clones and misses some; the assay was immunoSEQ multiplex PCR. The sample consists of approximately 90,000 clones, 85% to 90% of them appearing once. Sequenced material: PBMCs, taken around atezolizumab (anti-PD-L1) treatment. Every receptor here comes from a man between 60 and 75 years old with urothelial cancer.

The chain uses TRBV5-1 and TRBJ1-4; weak D call: TRBD1 (6 bases). V dropped 4 bases and J dropped 1 base, with 14 bases sitting between them. This CDR3 contains 16 residues. Germline V lookup: CDR1 SGHRS, CDR2 YFSETQ. DNA of the CDR3: TGCGCCAGCAGCCCCGGGACACAAGGAACTAATGAAAAACTGTTTTTT. Its translation: CASSPGTQGTNEKLFF. Full variable domain (remainder filled in from reference TRBV5-1 and TRBJ1-4): KAGVTQTPRYLIKTRGQQVTLSCSPISGHRSVSWYQQTPGQGLQFLFEYFSETQRNKGNFPGRFSGRQFSNSRSEMNVSTLELGDSALYLCASSPGTQGTNEKLFFGSGTQLSVL.

The V call is TRBV9, the J call TRBJ2-2; D remains ambiguous. The germline V gene has CDR1 SGDLS and CDR2 YYNGEE. V gave up 0 bases and J gave up 0 bases, with 9 bases separating them. This CDR3 contains 16 residues. DNA for the CDR3: TGTGCCAGCAGCGTAGGTCAGGCATCGAACACCGGGGAGCTGTTTTTT. It codes for CASSVGQASNTGELFF.

The chain links TRBV28 to TRBJ1-5; possible D gene TRBD1, 6 bases. Trimming cost V 3 bases and J 0 bases, with 15 bases left between them. Germline CDR1 MDHEN, CDR2 SYDVKM. The CDR3 consists of 17 residues. The CDR3 DNA reads as TGTGCCAGCAGTTTTATTAGGCAGGGGAATAGCAATCAGCCCCAGCATTTT. Amino acids: CASSFIRQGNSNQPQHF.

The chain links TRBV11-2 to TRBJ2-2; TRBD1 is a possible D gene (5 bases). The CDR3 extends over 13 amino acids. V was shortened by 0 bases and J by 6 bases, with 5 bases between the two germline ends. Germline CDR1 reads SGHAT; CDR2 reads FQNNGV. This chain's CDR3 is CASSLEGAGELFF. Written as DNA, the CDR3 is TGTGCCAGCAGCTTAGAAGGGGCCGGGGAGCTGTTTTTT. The full variable domain, with the rest looked up from reference TRBV11-2 and TRBJ2-2, is EAGVAQSPRYKIIEKRQSVAFWCNPISGHATLYWYQQILGQGPKLLIQFQNNGVVDDSQLPKDRFSAERLKGVDSTLKIQPAKLEDSAVYLCASSLEGAGELFFGEGSRLTVL.

CDR3 in amino acids: CSALNYGTQYF. The DNA of the CDR3 is TGCAGTGCCCTAAACTACGGTACGCAGTATTTT. The genes are TRBV20-1 and TRBJ2-3; D call uncertain. CDR1 is DFQATT, CDR2 SNEGSKA, per germline (reference sequence). V lost 6 bases to trimming and J lost 8 bases, with 12 bases between them. CDR3 length equals 11 residues.

V is TRBV4-1 and J is TRBJ2-1; D not resolved. The V gene's germline CDR1 is MGHRA and CDR2 YSYEKL. The CDR3 loop spans 16 amino acids. V lost 0 bases, J lost 1 base, and 10 bases lay in between. CDR3 residues: CASSQDLVDSYNEQFF. The CDR3 bases are TGCGCCAGCAGCCAAGATCTGGTAGATTCCTACAATGAGCAGTTCTTC.

The CDR3 here is CASSQVQGHYGYTF. CDR3 bases: TGTGCCAGCAGCCAAGTTCAGGGCCACTATGGCTACACCTTC. The chain employs TRBV14 and TRBJ1-2; D is possibly TRBD1 (5 bases). The CDR3 sequence is 14 residues long. CDR1 SGHDN and CDR2 FVKESK come from the germline V gene. Trimming removed 1 base at V and 3 bases at J, with 9 bases between.

By proportion, this clone is medium-sized. Sequence at one end of the junction differs from germline and may be a read error. The chain combines TRBV4-3 with TRBJ1-6; 8 bases align to TRBD1. Germline CDR1 LGHNA, CDR2 YSLEER. This CDR3 region has 15 residues. CDR3: CASAPDRENNSPLHF. The CDR3 DNA follows: TGCGCCAGCGCCCCGGACAGGGAAAATAATTCGCCCCTCCACTTT.

This rearrangement joins TRBV11-2 to TRBJ2-7; the match to TRBD1 covers 7 bases. V lost 0 bases to trimming and J lost 5 bases; unmatched junction nucleotides: 4. The CDR3 runs 14 residues. CDR1 and CDR2 from the germline V gene are SGHAT and FQNNGV. The CDR3 here is CASSLEGGINEQYF. The CDR3 DNA reads as TGTGCCAGCAGCTTAGAAGGGGGCATCAACGAGCAGTACTTC.

A remark on this clone: Other nucleotide sequences in the sample specify the same CDR3. The chain joins TRBV5-1 to TRBJ2-5; D unclear. Germline values: CDR1 SGHRS, CDR2 YFSETQ. CDR3 length: 13 amino acids. Trimming removed 0 bases from V and 3 bases from J, with 6 bases in between. The chain's CDR3 is CASSLGSEETQYF. The CDR3 nucleotides are TGCGCCAGCAGCTTGGGCAGCGAAGAGACCCAGTACTTC.

J is TRBJ2-7 and V is TRBV5-4; D gene uncertain. Trimming took 4 bases from V and 1 from J, leaving 9 bases between them. Germline values: CDR1 SGHNT, CDR2 YYREEE (reference sequence). The CDR3 sequence is 13 residues long. DNA for the CDR3: TGTGCCAGCAGCGCCGGGTCTTCCTACGAGCAGTACTTC. Encoded protein: CASSAGSSYEQYF.

The rearrangement joins TRBV7-3 to TRBJ1-1; D unclear. Germline loops: CDR1 SGHTA, CDR2 FQGTGA. This CDR3 region has 14 residues. Trimming shortened V by 4 bases and J by 1 base, and 10 bases separated the two germline ends. The CDR3 reads CASSSHRENTEAFF. CDR3 nucleotide sequence: TGTGCCAGCAGCTCTCACAGAGAGAACACTGAAGCTTTCTTT. The full variable domain, completed using reference TRBV7-3 and TRBJ1-1, is GAGVSQTPSNKVTEKGKYVELRCDPISGHTALYWYRQSLGQGPEFLIYFQGTGAADDSGLPNDRFFAVRPEGSVSTLKIQRTERGDSAVYLCASSSHRENTEAFFGQGTRLTVV.

This clone was seen once. The rearrangement joins TRBV5-1 to TRBJ2-1; 8 bases align to TRBD1. Germline V CDR1 and CDR2: SGHRS, YFSETQ. V lost 4 bases to trimming and J lost 7 bases; unmatched junction nucleotides: 16. The CDR3 is 17 amino acids. As DNA, the CDR3 is TGCGCCAGCAGCCGGAAAATGTCGGACAGGGCGGGAAATGAGCAGTTCTTC. Translation: CASSRKMSDRAGNEQFF. The full variable domain, with the rest looked up from reference TRBV5-1 and TRBJ2-1, is KAGVTQTPRYLIKTRGQQVTLSCSPISGHRSVSWYQQTPGQGLQFLFEYFSETQRNKGNFPGRFSGRQFSNSRSEMNVSTLELGDSALYLCASSRKMSDRAGNEQFFGPGTRLTVL.

The chain uses TRBV19 and TRBJ2-7; 8 bases fit TRBD2. This CDR3 contains 13 residues. J was trimmed by 7 bases and V by 4 bases; bases with no gene match: 6. Germline CDR1 LNHDA, CDR2 SQIVND (reference sequence). The CDR3 nucleotides are TGTGCCAGTAGTAACCGCGGGGGGAGAGAGCAGTACTTC. Residues: CASSNRGGREQYF.

This chain connects TRBV16 to TRBJ2-3; unclear D gene. V lost 0 bases to trimming and J lost 2 bases, with 3 bases between them. CDR1 and CDR2 from the germline V gene are KGHSY and FQNENV. The CDR3 is 13 residues long. CDR3 protein: CASSQSNTDTQYF. In DNA form, the CDR3 reads TGTGCCAGCAGCCAATCCAACACAGATACGCAGTATTTT.

The chain is built from TRBV15 and TRBJ2-4; 7 nucleotides agree with TRBD1. V lost 0 bases to trimming and J lost 1 base; unmatched junction nucleotides: 6. The CDR3 is made up of 17 amino acids. The V gene's germline CDR1 is LNHNV and CDR2 YYDKDF (reference sequence). The DNA for the CDR3 is TGTGCCACCAGCAGAGAATTGACAGGGTACGCCAAAAACATTCAGTACTTC. This gives the protein CATSRELTGYAKNIQYF.

Written as DNA, the CDR3 is TGTGCCAGCAGCTTGGAGCAGGTTGGGCATGGCTACACCTTC. It is translated as CASSLEQVGHGYTF. The gene calls are TRBV5-6 and TRBJ1-2; D call uncertain. With 0 bases removed from V and 6 bases from J, the gap between germline ends came to 12 bases. The CDR3 contains 14 residues. Germline V gene sequence: CDR1 SGHDT, CDR2 YYEEEE. Supplemented by reference TRBV5-6 and TRBJ1-2, the full variable domain reads DAGVTQSPTHLIKTRGQQVTLRCSPKSGHDTVSWYQQALGQGPQFIFQYYEEEERQRGNFPDRFSGHQFPNYSSELNVNALLLGDSALYLCASSLEQVGHGYTFGSGTRLTVV.

V gene TRBV7-2 combines with J gene TRBJ2-1; D is perhaps TRBD1 (5 bases). V was cut by 2 bases and J by 9 bases, with 26 bases left in between. The CDR3 runs to 18 residues. Germline V gene data show CDR1 as SGHTA and CDR2 as FQGNSA. This CDR3 reads CASSLLGGAGLDIGEQFF. The CDR3 coding sequence is TGTGCCAGCAGCTTATTAGGTGGGGCCGGGCTTGACATTGGTGAGCAGTTCTTC.

The V gene is TRBV20-1, the J gene TRBJ1-4; no clear D gene. This CDR3 has 11 amino acids. Germline V gene lookup returns CDR1 DFQATT and CDR2 SNEGSKA (reference sequence). V was shortened by 8 bases and J by 8 bases, with 12 bases between the two germline ends. CDR3 residues: CSSVLAEKLFF. The CDR3 DNA follows: TGCAGTTCCGTGCTAGCAGAAAAACTGTTTTTT.

This rearrangement joins TRBV28 to TRBJ2-1; D not certain. This CDR3 is 11 amino acids long. Germline loops: CDR1 MDHEN, CDR2 SYDVKM. V was clipped by 5 bases and J by 10 bases, with 9 bases between them. This CDR3 reads CASSASREQFF. CDR3 DNA sequence: TGTGCCAGCAGTGCCTCCAGGGAGCAGTTCTTC.

The chain carries TRBV4-3 and TRBJ2-7; a possible D gene is TRBD1 (6 bases). Trimming left V 3 bases short and J 6 bases short, with 18 bases between. The CDR3 totals 15 residues. CDR1 and CDR2 (germline): LGHNA, YSLEER. CDR3 region: CASSHKGHRQGEQYF. The CDR3 nucleotides read TGCGCCAGCAGCCACAAGGGACACCGCCAGGGCGAGCAGTACTTC.

The chain recombines TRBV5-4 with TRBJ2-7; TRBD2 matches 11 bases. Germline CDR1 is SGHNT and CDR2 is YYREEE (reference sequence). V was pared by 2 bases and J by 2 bases, with 3 bases of the junction left unmatched. This CDR3 is built from 15 residues. The CDR3 sequence: CASSFTSGSAYEQYF. The DNA for the CDR3 is TGTGCCAGCAGCTTTACTAGCGGGAGTGCCTACGAGCAGTACTTC.

V gene TRBV28 combines with J gene TRBJ2-5, with 9 bases matching TRBD1. The CDR3 length is 15 residues. The V gene end was trimmed by 5 bases and the J gene end by 5 bases; junction bases not matched to a gene: 9. The germline CDR1 and CDR2 sequences are MDHEN and SYDVKM. The CDR3 spells CASSILQGASETQYF. The CDR3, as DNA: TGTGCCAGCAGTATCCTACAGGGGGCATCGGAGACCCAGTACTTC.

The chain combines TRBV29-1 with TRBJ1-1, with unresolved D. The V end lost 5 bases, the J end lost 1 base, and 5 bases lay between the germline ends. The CDR3 length is 11 residues. Germline CDR1 and CDR2: SQVTM and ANQGSEA. CDR3 DNA: TGCAGCGTTCTGAGGAACACTGAAGCTTTCTTT. This gives the protein CSVLRNTEAFF.

This clone was seen only once. The chain couples TRBV18 to TRBJ2-1; D unresolved. Germline CDR1 KGHSH, CDR2 LQKENI. The CDR3 consists of 14 residues. The ends were cut back, 0 bases at V and 10 bases at J, with 13 bases in the middle. The CDR3 is CASSPPGLTPEQFF. CDR3 in DNA: TGTGCCAGCTCACCACCGGGCTTGACCCCGGAGCAGTTCTTC.

This clone was seen a few times. This chain joins TRBV19 and TRBJ2-2; 13 bases are a match to TRBD2. The CDR3 has 21 amino acids. Germline lookup yields CDR1 LNHDA and CDR2 SQIVND (reference sequence). Trimming at V came to 8 bases and at J to 5 bases, leaving 23 bases not matched to a gene. CDR3 in amino acids: CASSYIHPGTSGTVRTGELFF. CDR3 nucleotide sequence: TGTGCCAGTTCCTACATCCACCCCGGGACTAGCGGGACGGTAAGGACCGGGGAGCTGTTTTTT.

The gene calls are TRBV7-2 and TRBJ1-1; possibly TRBD1 for D (6 bases). This CDR3 comprises 15 residues. From germline, CDR1 is SGHTA and CDR2 FQGNSA. V was trimmed by 1 base and J by 5 bases, leaving 14 bases between them. The CDR3 loop is CASSLGAGVGTEAFF. The CDR3 DNA follows: TGTGCCAGCAGCTTAGGGGCAGGGGTGGGGACTGAAGCTTTCTTT.

The rearrangement uses TRBV7-8 and TRBJ2-7, with D possibly TRBD1 on 6 matching bases. This CDR3 comprises 14 residues. V shed 6 bases and J shed 0 bases, with 12 bases lying between them. The germline CDR1 and CDR2 sequences are SGHVS and FQNEAQ. CDR3 bases: TGTGCCAGCAGGCCGACAGGAAGCTCCTACGAGCAGTACTTC. Protein product: CASRPTGSSYEQYF.